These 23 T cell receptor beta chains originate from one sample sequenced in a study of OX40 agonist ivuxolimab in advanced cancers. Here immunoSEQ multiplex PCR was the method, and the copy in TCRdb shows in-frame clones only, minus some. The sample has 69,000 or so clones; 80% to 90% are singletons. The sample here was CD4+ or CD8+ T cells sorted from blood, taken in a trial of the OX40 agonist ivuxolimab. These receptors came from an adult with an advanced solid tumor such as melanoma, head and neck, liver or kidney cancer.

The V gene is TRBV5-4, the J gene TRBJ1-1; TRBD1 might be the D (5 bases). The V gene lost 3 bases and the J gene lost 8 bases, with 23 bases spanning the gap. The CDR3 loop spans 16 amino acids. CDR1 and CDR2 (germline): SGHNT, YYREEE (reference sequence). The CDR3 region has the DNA TGTGCCAGCAGCTCAAACTTTCTGGACACAAACGCGGAAGCTTTCTTT. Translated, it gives CASSSNFLDTNAEAFF.

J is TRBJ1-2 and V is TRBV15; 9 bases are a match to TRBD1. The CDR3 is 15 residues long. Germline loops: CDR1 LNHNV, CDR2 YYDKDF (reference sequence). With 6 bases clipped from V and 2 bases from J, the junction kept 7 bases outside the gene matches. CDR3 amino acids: CATSYNRGQNYGYTF. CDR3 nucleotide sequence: TGTGCCACCAGTTATAACAGGGGGCAGAACTATGGCTACACCTTC. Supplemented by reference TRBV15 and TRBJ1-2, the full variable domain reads DAMVIQNPRYQVTQFGKPVTLSCSQTLNHNVMYWYQQKSSQAPKLLFHYYDKDFNNEADTPDNFQSRRPNTSFCFLDIRSPGLGDTAMYLCATSYNRGQNYGYTFGSGTRLTVV.

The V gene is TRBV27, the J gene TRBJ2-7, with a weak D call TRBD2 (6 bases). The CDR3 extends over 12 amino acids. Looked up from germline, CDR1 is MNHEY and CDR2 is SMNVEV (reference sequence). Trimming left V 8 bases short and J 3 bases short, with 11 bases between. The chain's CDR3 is CASGRSIYEQYF. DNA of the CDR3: TGTGCCAGCGGGAGGTCCATCTACGAGCAGTACTTC.

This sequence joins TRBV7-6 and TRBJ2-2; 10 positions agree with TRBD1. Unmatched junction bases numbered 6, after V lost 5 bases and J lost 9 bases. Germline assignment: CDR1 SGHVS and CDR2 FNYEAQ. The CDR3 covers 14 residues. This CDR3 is CASSRDRGMRELFF. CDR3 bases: TGTGCCAGCAGCCGGGACAGGGGTATGAGGGAGCTGTTTTTT.

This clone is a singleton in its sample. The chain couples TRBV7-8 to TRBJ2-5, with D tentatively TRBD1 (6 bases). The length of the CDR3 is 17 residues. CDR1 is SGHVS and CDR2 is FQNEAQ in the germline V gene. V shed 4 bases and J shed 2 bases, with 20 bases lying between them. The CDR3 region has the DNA TGTGCCAGCAGCTACCTCCTCCCGGGACACGAGCAAGAGACCCAGTACTTC. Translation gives CASSYLLPGHEQETQYF.

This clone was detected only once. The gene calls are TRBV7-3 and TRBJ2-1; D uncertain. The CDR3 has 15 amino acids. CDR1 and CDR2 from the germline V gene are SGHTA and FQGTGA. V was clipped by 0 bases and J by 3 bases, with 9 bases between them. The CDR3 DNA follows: TGTGCCAGCAGCTTAACACAGAGTAACTACAATGAGCAGTTCTTC. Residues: CASSLTQSNYNEQFF.

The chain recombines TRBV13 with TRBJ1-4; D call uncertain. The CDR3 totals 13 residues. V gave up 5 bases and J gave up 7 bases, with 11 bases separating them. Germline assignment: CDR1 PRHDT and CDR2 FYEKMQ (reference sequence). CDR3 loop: CASSGGSGEKLFF. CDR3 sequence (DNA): TGTGCCAGCAGCGGAGGGTCCGGTGAAAAACTGTTTTTT. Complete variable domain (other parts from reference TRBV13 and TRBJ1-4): AAGVIQSPRHLIKEKRETATLKCYPIPRHDTVYWYQQGPGQDPQFLISFYEKMQSDKGSIPDRFSAQQFSDYHSELNMSSLELGDSALYFCASSGGSGEKLFFGSGTQLSVL.

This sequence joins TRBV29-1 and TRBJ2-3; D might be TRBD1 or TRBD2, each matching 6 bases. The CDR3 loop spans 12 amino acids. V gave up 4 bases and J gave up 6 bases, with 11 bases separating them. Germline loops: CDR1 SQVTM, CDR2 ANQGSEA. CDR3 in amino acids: CSVGRGEDTQYF. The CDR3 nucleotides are TGCAGCGTTGGGAGGGGGGAGGATACGCAGTATTTT.

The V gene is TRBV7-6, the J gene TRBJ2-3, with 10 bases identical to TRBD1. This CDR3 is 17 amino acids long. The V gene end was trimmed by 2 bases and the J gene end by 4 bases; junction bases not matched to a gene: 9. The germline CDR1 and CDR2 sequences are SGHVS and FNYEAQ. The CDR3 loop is CASSLKRTGGDADTQYF. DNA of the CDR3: TGTGCCAGCAGCTTAAAAAGGACAGGGGGGGACGCAGATACGCAGTATTTT.

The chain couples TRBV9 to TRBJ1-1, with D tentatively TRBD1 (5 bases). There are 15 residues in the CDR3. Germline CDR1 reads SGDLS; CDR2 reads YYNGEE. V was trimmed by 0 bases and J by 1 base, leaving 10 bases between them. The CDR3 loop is CASSVAWQGNTEAFF. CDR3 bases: TGTGCCAGCAGCGTAGCTTGGCAGGGGAACACTGAAGCTTTCTTT.

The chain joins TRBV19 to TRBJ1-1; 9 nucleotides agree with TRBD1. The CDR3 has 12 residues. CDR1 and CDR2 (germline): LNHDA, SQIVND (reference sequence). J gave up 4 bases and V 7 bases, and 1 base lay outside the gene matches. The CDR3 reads CASTQGATEAFF. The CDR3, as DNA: TGTGCCAGTACACAGGGGGCCACTGAAGCTTTCTTT. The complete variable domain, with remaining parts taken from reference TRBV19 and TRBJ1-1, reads DGGITQSPKYLFRKEGQNVTLSCEQNLNHDAMYWYRQDPGQGLRLIYYSQIVNDFQKGDIAEGYSVSREKKESFPLTVTSAQKNPTAFYLCASTQGATEAFFGQGTRLTVV.

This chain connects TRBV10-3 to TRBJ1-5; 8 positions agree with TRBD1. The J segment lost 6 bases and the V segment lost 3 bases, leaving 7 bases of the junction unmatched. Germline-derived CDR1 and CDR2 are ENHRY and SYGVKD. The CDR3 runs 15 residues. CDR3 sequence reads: CAISEARGHLQPQHF. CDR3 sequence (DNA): TGTGCCATCAGTGAAGCCAGGGGGCATCTTCAGCCCCAGCATTTT.

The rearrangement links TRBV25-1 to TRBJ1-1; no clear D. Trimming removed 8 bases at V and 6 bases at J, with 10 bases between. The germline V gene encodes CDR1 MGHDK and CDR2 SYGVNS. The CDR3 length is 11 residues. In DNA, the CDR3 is TGTGCCAGCGGAGTGGCCGCTGAAGCTTTCTTT. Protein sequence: CASGVAAEAFF. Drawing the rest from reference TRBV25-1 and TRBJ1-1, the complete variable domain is EADIYQTPRYLVIGTGKKITLECSQTMGHDKMYWYQQDPGMELHLIHYSYGVNSTEKGDLSSESTVSRIRTEHFPLTLESARPSHTSQYLCASGVAAEAFFGQGTRLTVV.

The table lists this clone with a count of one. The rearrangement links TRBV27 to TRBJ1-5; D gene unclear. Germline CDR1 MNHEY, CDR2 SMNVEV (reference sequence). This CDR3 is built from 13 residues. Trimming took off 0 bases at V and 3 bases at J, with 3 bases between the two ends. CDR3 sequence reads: CASSLSVNQPQHF. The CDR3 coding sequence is TGTGCCAGCAGTTTATCTGTCAATCAGCCCCAGCATTTT.

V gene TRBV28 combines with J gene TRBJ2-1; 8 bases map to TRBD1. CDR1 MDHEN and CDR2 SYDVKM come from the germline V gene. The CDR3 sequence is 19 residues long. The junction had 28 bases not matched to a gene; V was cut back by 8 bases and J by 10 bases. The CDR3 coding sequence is TGTGCCAGCTTTACCCTGAACAAACCGGGACAGGCTAATTTTGGGGAGCAGTTCTTC. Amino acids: CASFTLNKPGQANFGEQFF.

CDR3 protein: CASSKGQGESTDTQYF. CDR3 in DNA: TGTGCCAGCAGCAAAGGACAGGGAGAAAGTACAGATACGCAGTATTTT. This rearrangement joins TRBV7-9 to TRBJ2-3; 8 bases align to TRBD1. The trim removed 5 bases at V and 3 bases at J, leaving 10 bases unmatched. The CDR3 is 16 residues long. Looked up from germline, CDR1 is SEHNR and CDR2 is FQNEAQ (reference sequence).

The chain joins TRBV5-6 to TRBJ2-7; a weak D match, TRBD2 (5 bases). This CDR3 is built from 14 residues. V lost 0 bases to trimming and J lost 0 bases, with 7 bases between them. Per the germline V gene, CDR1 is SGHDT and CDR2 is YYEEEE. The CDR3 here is CASSLGGSSYEQYF. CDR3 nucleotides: TGTGCCAGCAGCTTGGGAGGGAGCTCCTACGAGCAGTACTTC. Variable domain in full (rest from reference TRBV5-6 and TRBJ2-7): DAGVTQSPTHLIKTRGQQVTLRCSPKSGHDTVSWYQQALGQGPQFIFQYYEEEERQRGNFPDRFSGHQFPNYSSELNVNALLLGDSALYLCASSLGGSSYEQYFGPGTRLTVT.

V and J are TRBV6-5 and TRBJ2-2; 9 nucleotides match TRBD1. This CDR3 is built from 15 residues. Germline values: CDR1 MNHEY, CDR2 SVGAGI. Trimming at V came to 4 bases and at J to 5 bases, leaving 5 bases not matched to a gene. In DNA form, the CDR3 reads TGTGCCAGCAGTTCCGGGACAGGGTGGACCGGGGAGCTGTTTTTT. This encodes CASSSGTGWTGELFF.

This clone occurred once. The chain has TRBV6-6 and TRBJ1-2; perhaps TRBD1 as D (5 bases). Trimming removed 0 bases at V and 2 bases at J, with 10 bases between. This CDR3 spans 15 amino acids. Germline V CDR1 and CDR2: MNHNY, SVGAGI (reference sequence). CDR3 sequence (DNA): TGTGCCAGCAGTTACTCCCCAGGGCCAAACTATGGCTACACCTTC. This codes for CASSYSPGPNYGYTF.

CDR3 coding DNA: TGTGCCAGCAGCCCCTCGGGACTCGGGGCCTACGAGCAGTACTTC. Translation: CASSPSGLGAYEQYF. The chain links TRBV9 to TRBJ2-7, with D perhaps matching TRBD2 (6 bases). Trimming pared 4 bases from V and 2 bases from J, leaving 16 bases between. Germline CDR1 and CDR2: SGDLS and YYNGEE. The CDR3 contains 15 residues.

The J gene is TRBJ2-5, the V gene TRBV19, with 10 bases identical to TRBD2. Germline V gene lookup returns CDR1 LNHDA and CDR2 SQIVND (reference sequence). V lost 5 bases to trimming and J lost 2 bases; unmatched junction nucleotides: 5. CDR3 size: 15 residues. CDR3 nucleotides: TGTGCCAGTAGTCCTGAACTAGCGGGGCAAGAGACCCAGTACTTC. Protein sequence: CASSPELAGQETQYF.

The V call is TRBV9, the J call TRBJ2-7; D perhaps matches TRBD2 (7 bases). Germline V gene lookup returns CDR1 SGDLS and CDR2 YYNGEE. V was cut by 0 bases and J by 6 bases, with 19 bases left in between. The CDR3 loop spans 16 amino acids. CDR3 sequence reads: CASSVDGAGASGEQYF. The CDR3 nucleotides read TGTGCCAGCAGCGTAGACGGGGCGGGGGCTTCGGGCGAGCAGTACTTC.

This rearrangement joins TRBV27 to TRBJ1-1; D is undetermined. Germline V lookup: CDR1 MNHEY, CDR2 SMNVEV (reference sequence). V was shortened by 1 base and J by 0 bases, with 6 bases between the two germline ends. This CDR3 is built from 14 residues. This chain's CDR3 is CASSLLDMNTEAFF. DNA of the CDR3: TGTGCCAGCAGTTTATTAGACATGAACACTGAAGCTTTCTTT.